Presented here are 21 T cell receptor beta chains from one specimen sequenced in a study of Graves' ophthalmopathy and Graves' hyperthyroidism. For repertoire sequencing, the TCR beta CDR3 regions were amplified from RNA transcripts. HTBI-primed RT-PCR formed the first round, and a multiplex PCR formed the second. TCRdb itself ran the multiplex PCR reads through MiXCR, one entry per CDR3 protein. The table has 350,000 to 400,000 distinct CDR3 sequences, 18% seen once. Specimen: peripheral blood. All receptors come from a woman aged 18-29 years with Graves' ophthalmopathy.

This clonotype was seen many times. J is TRBJ1-1 and V is TRBV4-3; the D is unclear. The CDR3 extends over 13 amino acids. Per the germline V gene, CDR1 is LGHNA and CDR2 is YSLEER. V shed 4 bases and J shed 5 bases, with 11 bases lying between them. For the CDR3, the DNA is TGCGCCAGCAGCCCTAAAACGAGGACTGAAGCTTTCTTT. As protein: CASSPKTRTEAFF.

This clonotype was found many times. J is TRBJ2-7 and V is TRBV27; D remains unclear. The CDR3 is made up of 14 amino acids. The V gene lost 6 bases and the J gene lost 6 bases, with 18 bases spanning the gap. Germline lookup yields CDR1 MNHEY and CDR2 SMNVEV (reference sequence). The chain's CDR3 is CASSRLTLASEQYF. The CDR3 DNA reads TGTGCCAGCAGCCGCCTGACGCTGGCAAGCGAGCAGTACTTC.

V and J are TRBV4-3 and TRBJ2-7; the D gene is possibly TRBD2 (5 bases). CDR3 length: 15 amino acids. Trimming stripped 0 bases from V and 2 bases from J, with 11 bases between. Per the germline V gene, CDR1 is LGHNA and CDR2 is YSLEER. CDR3 sequence (DNA): TGCGCCAGCAGCCAAGATTTGAGGGTTACCTACGAGCAGTACTTC. It specifies CASSQDLRVTYEQYF.

The rearrangement uses TRBV30 and TRBJ2-7; 7 bases fit TRBD2. After removal of 0 bases from V and 2 bases from J, the junction contained 19 bases not matched to a gene. This CDR3 contains 19 residues. The germline V gene has CDR1 GTSNPN and CDR2 SVGIG (reference sequence). For the CDR3, the DNA is TGTGCCTGGAGTGTATACAGTAGTCGGAGCAGCGGGAAGGCCTACGAGCAGTACTTC. This codes for CAWSVYSSRSSGKAYEQYF.

This clonotype was seen many times. The chain couples TRBV28 to TRBJ1-1; weak D call: TRBD1 (5 bases). The V gene's germline CDR1 is MDHEN and CDR2 SYDVKM. V was pared by 7 bases and J by 5 bases, with 11 bases between. The CDR3 has 12 residues. Here the CDR3 reads CASTTRGTEAFF. Here the CDR3 DNA reads TGTGCCAGCACTACTCGGGGGACTGAAGCTTTCTTT.

This clonotype was recorded many times. The chain links TRBV25-1 to TRBJ1-2, with 10 bases identical to TRBD1. V was pared by 8 bases and J by 0 bases, with 18 bases of the junction left unmatched. The germline gives CDR1 MGHDK, CDR2 SYGVNS. CDR3 length equals 19 residues. The DNA for the CDR3 is TGTGCCAGCCACCCGGGGATATGGACAGGGGGAGCTGCTAACTATGGCTACACCTTC. This codes for CASHPGIWTGGAANYGYTF.

This clonotype was recorded many times. The V call is TRBV29-1, the J call TRBJ2-7, with 14 bases matching TRBD2. Looked up from germline, CDR1 is SQVTM and CDR2 is ANQGSEA. CDR3 length: 18 amino acids. Germline trimming cut 6 bases from V and 2 bases from J; bases unmatched to any gene: 15. The CDR3 nucleotides read TGCAGCGTCCAGCCCCTCCCGGGACTAGCGGGAGTAGCCTACGAGCAGTACTTC. Amino acids: CSVQPLPGLAGVAYEQYF.

This clonotype was detected many times. The chain uses TRBV12-3 or TRBV12-4 and TRBJ2-2, with D perhaps matching TRBD2 (5 bases). The V and J ends lost 3 bases and 6 bases respectively, with 8 bases between them. The CDR3 has 13 residues. CDR3 sequence: CASSFGDSGELFF. The CDR3 nucleotides read TGTGCCAGCAGTTTCGGGGATTCCGGGGAGCTGTTTTTT.

This clonotype was seen ten or more times. This chain joins TRBV12-3 or TRBV12-4 and TRBJ1-1; the D is unclear. V was clipped by 4 bases and J by 1 base, with 7 bases between them. This CDR3 region has 13 residues. Written as DNA, the CDR3 is TGTGCCAGCAGTTCCGACCGGAACACTGAAGCTTTCTTT. Protein: CASSSDRNTEAFF.

This clonotype was picked up a small number of times. The chain recombines TRBV20-1 with TRBJ1-1; no definite D call. Germline values: CDR1 DFQATT, CDR2 SNEGSKA (reference sequence). Trimming took off 3 bases at V and 0 bases at J, with 8 bases between the two ends. CDR3 length equals 13 residues. The CDR3 DNA follows: TGCAGTGCTAGCATCCAAATGAACACTGAAGCTTTCTTT. This translates into CSASIQMNTEAFF.

This clonotype was detected many times. The V gene is TRBV6-5, the J gene TRBJ1-5, with unresolved D. The V gene's germline CDR1 is MNHEY and CDR2 SVGAGI. The CDR3 spans 14 residues. V was trimmed by 0 bases and J by 6 bases, leaving 9 bases between them. The CDR3 spells CASSYSLGGQPQHF. CDR3 in DNA: TGTGCCAGCAGTTACTCCCTGGGAGGTCAGCCCCAGCATTTT.

This clonotype has a count of ten or more. V is TRBV28 and J is TRBJ2-2, with a weak D call TRBD1 (6 bases). V was pared by 4 bases and J by 4 bases, with 13 bases between. Germline V lookup: CDR1 MDHEN, CDR2 SYDVKM. CDR3 length: 15 amino acids. CDR3 amino acids: CASSSQGVSTGELFF. CDR3 nucleotides: TGTGCCAGCAGTTCACAGGGAGTGAGCACCGGGGAGCTGTTTTTT.

This clonotype has a count of ten or more. The V gene is TRBV6-1, the J gene TRBJ2-4, with 9 bases fitting TRBD1. CDR1 and CDR2 (germline): MNHNS, SASEGT. This CDR3 has 13 amino acids. The ends lost 5 bases at V and 7 bases at J; junction bases unmatched: 3. The CDR3 DNA reads as TGTGCCAGCAGTCTTGGGACAGGGAACATTCAGTACTTC. Its protein product is CASSLGTGNIQYF.

This clonotype was picked up many times. This chain links TRBV10-3 with TRBJ1-1; no definite D call. Trimming took 4 bases from V and 6 from J, leaving 18 bases between them. Germline V gene data show CDR1 as ENHRY and CDR2 as SYGVKD. The CDR3 runs to 15 residues. CDR3 residues: CAISGSGREGPEAFF. DNA of the CDR3: TGTGCCATCAGTGGGTCGGGGAGGGAAGGGCCTGAAGCTTTCTTT.

This clonotype was seen a single time. The J gene is TRBJ2-5, the V gene TRBV6-7; 7 bases agree with TRBD2. TRBV6-7 carries the ORF label, with uncertain function. Unmatched junction bases numbered 13, after V lost 10 bases and J lost 2 bases. The CDR3 covers 15 residues. CDR3: CATLPGGSLQETQYF. The CDR3 DNA reads as TGTGCCACCCTCCCTGGCGGGAGTTTGCAAGAGACCCAGTACTTC.

This clonotype came up many times. The gene calls are TRBV18 and TRBJ2-2; D might be TRBD1 (6 bases). Trimming shortened V by 3 bases and J by 6 bases, and 14 bases separated the two germline ends. The CDR3 has 15 residues. Germline V lookup: CDR1 KGHSH, CDR2 LQKENI. CDR3 in DNA: TGTGCCAGCTCACCGGGACAACCACGACCCGGGGAGCTGTTTTTT. This gives the protein CASSPGQPRPGELFF.

This clonotype was seen ten or more times. A clone one base away is much larger, so this may be a read error. V is TRBV12-3 or TRBV12-4 and J is TRBJ1-2; the D gene is possibly TRBD1 (6 bases). This CDR3 is built from 15 residues. The germline V and J ends were trimmed by 2 bases and 4 bases, with 14 bases remaining between them. CDR3 coding DNA: TGTGCCAGCAGTTTAATTGGACAGAGCGTCTATGGCTACACCTTC. Protein product: CASSLIGQSVYGYTF.

At least ten counts were recorded for this clonotype. The chain links TRBV12-5 to TRBJ1-1, with a possible D match to TRBD1 (5 bases). Trimming cost V 6 bases and J 0 bases, with 11 bases left between them. Per the germline V gene, CDR1 is LGHNT and CDR2 is FRNRAP. The CDR3 is made up of 14 amino acids. The CDR3 is CASGQGAMNTEAFF. The CDR3 region has the DNA TGTGCTAGTGGCCAAGGGGCAATGAACACTGAAGCTTTCTTT.

This clonotype occurred many times. CDR3 coding DNA: TGCGCCAGCAGCTTGGCAAACAGGGGTTTCGCTGGCTACACCTTC. It translates to CASSLANRGFAGYTF. The gene calls are TRBV5-1 and TRBJ1-2; TRBD1 aligns across 7 bases. Germline V gene sequence: CDR1 SGHRS, CDR2 YFSETQ. After removal of 0 bases from V and 7 bases from J, the junction contained 9 bases not matched to a gene. The CDR3 has 15 amino acids.

This clonotype was observed many times. The V call is TRBV28, the J call TRBJ1-1, with a weak D call TRBD1 (6 bases). CDR3 length: 15 residues. Germline loops: CDR1 MDHEN, CDR2 SYDVKM. Deletions cut 4 bases from V and 7 bases from J, with 19 bases between. CDR3 DNA: TGTGCCAGCAGTTCGGGGGGCCTTGAACAAGGTGAAGCTTTCTTT. It specifies CASSSGGLEQGEAFF.

The table lists this clonotype with many counts. This chain links TRBV12-3 or TRBV12-4 with TRBJ1-3; D is unresolved. V dropped 3 bases and J dropped 8 bases, with 5 bases sitting between them. CDR3 size: 11 residues. The chain's CDR3 is CASSLADTIYF. The CDR3 coding sequence is TGTGCCAGCAGTTTGGCAGACACCATATATTTT.